Each of the 26 T cell receptor beta chains below was sequenced from the same sample in a study of vaccination effects on CD4 cells after COVID-19. Sequencing was preceded by expansion of antigen-specific CD4+ T cells with viral peptide pools in the ViraFEST assay. Once cultured for around 11 days, the cells underwent separation to obtain CD4+ T cells. Either the BNT162b2 or mRNA-1273 vaccine was given to participants in two doses. Assay: immunoSEQ multiplex PCR; the TCRdb copy retains only in-frame clones and omits some. Seen here are approximately 26,000 clones, 60% to 80% observed once, and the top ten hold roughly 6%. Their antigens are not known. This specimen was CD4+ T cells from PBMCs cultured with SARS-CoV-2 spike peptides, taken after COVID-19 vaccination. These receptors were collected from a human donor who received a COVID-19 vaccine. Some clones in this sample may be carry-over from other donors' samples.

The V and J genes are TRBV12-3 or TRBV12-4 and TRBJ2-5, with 8 bases matching TRBD1. V dropped 8 bases and J dropped 5; count of bases not matched to a gene: 7. The CDR3 runs to 13 residues. CDR3 DNA: TGTGCCAGCGGGGACAGGTCGTTTGAGACCCAGTACTTC. This encodes CASGDRSFETQYF.

The chain couples TRBV7-7 to TRBJ2-5; D is perhaps TRBD1 (6 bases). Trimming took 0 bases from V and 4 from J, leaving 9 bases between them. The CDR3 totals 14 residues. Germline lookup yields CDR1 SSHAT and CDR2 FNYEAQ (reference sequence). CDR3 amino acids: CASSLAGGRETQYF. The CDR3 DNA is TGTGCCAGCAGCTTAGCAGGGGGAAGAGAGACCCAGTACTTC.

The chain links TRBV24-1 to TRBJ2-2; 10 nucleotides match TRBD1. J gave up 3 bases and V 3 bases, and 9 bases lay outside the gene matches. The V gene's germline CDR1 is KGHDR and CDR2 SFDVKD. The CDR3 runs to 18 residues. Written as DNA, the CDR3 is TGTGCCACCAGTGATCCACCAGGACAGGGGGGTGACACCGGGGAGCTGTTTTTT. Its translation is CATSDPPGQGGDTGELFF.

The V gene is TRBV7-3, the J gene TRBJ1-1, with D unclear. V was pared by 4 bases and J by 0 bases, with 12 bases between. The CDR3 has 15 amino acids. Germline values: CDR1 SGHTA, CDR2 FQGTGA. CDR3 loop: CASSSGTRMNTEAFF. As DNA, the CDR3 is TGTGCCAGCAGCTCCGGCACTCGCATGAACACTGAAGCTTTCTTT.

The chain combines TRBV6-6 with TRBJ1-2, with 7 bases aligning to TRBD1. Trimming cost V 5 bases and J 0 bases; bases outside gene matches: 6. The CDR3 is 15 amino acids. From germline, CDR1 is MNHNY and CDR2 SVGAGI (reference sequence). As DNA, the CDR3 is TGTGCCAGCAGTCCACGACAGGGAGCTAACTATGGCTACACCTTC. Its protein is CASSPRQGANYGYTF.

The chain employs TRBV12-3 or TRBV12-4 and TRBJ1-4; D remains unclear. This CDR3 is built from 12 residues. Trimming stripped 3 bases from V and 10 bases from J, with 9 bases between. The CDR3 nucleotides are TGTGCCAGCAGTTTTGGTGAGGGAAAACTGTTTTTT. The encoded protein is CASSFGEGKLFF.

This clone has more than one count but fewer than ten. This chain connects TRBV7-2 to TRBJ1-1; D call uncertain. V lost 5 bases and J 6 bases, leaving 19 bases between the germline ends. The CDR3 totals 15 residues. Germline V gives CDR1 SGHTA, CDR2 FQGNSA. The CDR3 region is CASSPQSARSAEAFF. The CDR3 region has the DNA TGTGCCAGCAGCCCGCAGTCGGCCAGGAGTGCTGAAGCTTTCTTT.

This clone was seen only once. The V call is TRBV7-2, the J call TRBJ2-2, with 8 positions matching TRBD2. The germline V gene encodes CDR1 SGHTA and CDR2 FQGNSA. The V gene end was trimmed by 5 bases and the J gene end by 0 bases; junction bases not matched to a gene: 5. The CDR3 covers 16 residues. CDR3 protein: CASSLREGSNTGELFF. DNA for the CDR3: TGTGCCAGCAGCCTCCGGGAGGGGTCGAACACCGGGGAGCTGTTTTTT.

This clone has only a few counts. The rearrangement uses TRBV29-1 and TRBJ2-3; the D gene is possibly TRBD1 (7 bases). Trimming pared 7 bases from V and 2 bases from J, leaving 16 bases between. CDR1 is SQVTM and CDR2 is ANQGSEA in the germline V gene. The CDR3 is made up of 14 amino acids. As DNA, the CDR3 is TGCAGCGCCCTGGGCAGGGGGGTCACAGATACGCAGTATTTT. Translating gives CSALGRGVTDTQYF.

V usage is TRBV3-1 (or the pseudogene TRBV3-2) and J usage is TRBJ2-3, with 9 bases lining up with TRBD1. The length of the CDR3 is 15 residues. Germline V lookup: CDR1 LGHDT, CDR2 YNNKEL (reference sequence). V gave up 6 bases and J gave up 4 bases; unmatched junction bases: 8. CDR3 sequence reads: CASSPTGGNADTQYF. As DNA, the CDR3 is TGTGCCAGCAGTCCGACAGGGGGTAATGCAGATACGCAGTATTTT.

The gene calls are TRBV7-7 and TRBJ2-2; tentatively, D is TRBD1 or TRBD2 (6 bases each). V lost 5 bases to trimming and J lost 5 bases, with 15 bases between them. The germline gives CDR1 SSHAT, CDR2 FNYEAQ (reference sequence). The CDR3 runs 15 residues. CDR3 DNA sequence: TGTGCCAGCAGCAAAGAAACAGGGAGGACCGGGGAGCTGTTTTTT. Translating it yields CASSKETGRTGELFF.

This clone appeared a few times. V gene TRBV7-9 combines with J gene TRBJ2-2, with TRBD1 matching 10 bases. The J segment lost 4 bases and the V segment lost 5 bases, leaving 13 bases of the junction unmatched. This CDR3 has 18 residues. In germline, CDR1 is SEHNR, CDR2 FQNEAQ (reference sequence). CDR3 nucleotides: TGTGCCAGCAGCCCTCAACCCGGGACAGGGGCGCGCACCGGGGAGCTGTTTTTT. Translating gives CASSPQPGTGARTGELFF.

V and J are TRBV4-1 and TRBJ2-5; perhaps TRBD2 as D (7 bases). Germline lookup yields CDR1 MGHRA and CDR2 YSYEKL. The CDR3 extends over 15 amino acids. V lost 4 bases and J 4 bases, leaving 16 bases between the germline ends. The CDR3 loop reads CASSPRGAGGETQYF. CDR3 in DNA: TGCGCCAGCAGCCCACGGGGGGCCGGCGGAGAGACCCAGTACTTC.

The V gene is TRBV4-1, the J gene TRBJ2-7; weak D call: TRBD1 (6 bases). The CDR3 has 15 residues. V gave up 0 bases and J gave up 5 bases, with 14 bases separating them. Germline V gene lookup returns CDR1 MGHRA and CDR2 YSYEKL. CDR3 sequence: CASSQDPYRANEQYV. Written as DNA, the CDR3 is TGCGCCAGCAGCCAAGATCCTTACAGGGCGAACGAGCAGTACGTC.

The sample holds a few counts of this clone. This chain connects TRBV18 to TRBJ2-7; TRBD1 aligns across 9 bases. CDR3 length: 14 residues. CDR1 KGHSH and CDR2 LQKENI come from the germline V gene. As DNA, the CDR3 is TGTGCCAGCACACCGGGACAGGGAGGCTACGAGCAGTACGTC. As protein: CASTPGQGGYEQYV.

The genes are TRBV24-1 and TRBJ1-5, with unresolved D. CDR1 and CDR2 (germline): KGHDR, SFDVKD. The CDR3 loop spans 14 amino acids. V lost 5 bases, J lost 0 bases, and 7 bases lay in between. CDR3 nucleotides: TGTGCCACCAGTGGCTGGGTTAGCAATCAGCCCCAGCATTTT. This encodes CATSGWVSNQPQHF.

This chain joins TRBV19 and TRBJ2-2; possibly TRBD1 or TRBD2 for D (6 bases each). Germline V gives CDR1 LNHDA, CDR2 SQIVND (reference sequence). V lost 2 bases and J 7 bases, leaving 17 bases between the germline ends. This CDR3 has 16 residues. For the CDR3, the DNA is TGTGCCAGTAGTATATTTCCAGGGGCGCGGGGCGGGGAGCTGTTTTTT. As protein: CASSIFPGARGGELFF.

The chain links TRBV19 to TRBJ1-2; 7 bases are shared with TRBD1. The CDR3 is 14 residues long. Germline V gives CDR1 LNHDA, CDR2 SQIVND (reference sequence). With 6 bases clipped from V and 4 bases from J, the junction kept 8 bases outside the gene matches. The CDR3, as DNA: TGTGCCAGTAGCCCAGGGGGACGGGGCTATGGCTACACCTTC. It yields the protein CASSPGGRGYGYTF.

The rearrangement uses TRBV28 and TRBJ2-1, with 11 bases that match TRBD2. V was clipped by 7 bases and J by 4 bases; unmatched bases: 9. The CDR3 contains 16 residues. Germline V CDR1 and CDR2: MDHEN, SYDVKM. The CDR3 spells CASIRLAGNIYNEQFF. CDR3 DNA sequence: TGTGCCAGCATCCGACTAGCGGGAAATATATACAATGAGCAGTTCTTC.

This chain connects TRBV9 to TRBJ1-5; 8 nucleotides line up with TRBD1. The V gene's germline CDR1 is SGDLS and CDR2 YYNGEE. V was pared by 3 bases and J by 6 bases, with 8 bases of the junction left unmatched. The CDR3 length is 15 residues. CDR3 region: CASSATGVAGQPQHF. The CDR3 DNA follows: TGTGCCAGCAGCGCGACAGGGGTGGCGGGTCAGCCCCAGCATTTT.

This rearrangement joins TRBV2 to TRBJ1-3, with TRBD1 as a possible D gene (5 bases). Germline CDR1 and CDR2: SNHLY and FYNNEI. V lost 6 bases and J 2 bases, leaving 8 bases between the germline ends. This CDR3 comprises 13 residues. This chain's CDR3 is CASRAGAGNTIYF. The DNA for the CDR3 is TGTGCCAGCAGGGCGGGGGCTGGAAACACCATATATTTT.

The rearrangement links TRBV2 to TRBJ2-2; a weak D match, TRBD1 (5 bases). CDR1 SNHLY and CDR2 FYNNEI come from the germline V gene. The CDR3 extends over 14 amino acids. Trimming left V 6 bases short and J 1 base short, with 9 bases between. CDR3 sequence: CASRTTGNTGELFF. In DNA form, the CDR3 reads TGTGCCAGCAGGACCACAGGGAACACCGGGGAGCTGTTTTTT.

The chain links TRBV18 to TRBJ2-5, with 7 bases fitting TRBD1. Trimming took 6 bases from V and 0 from J; bases not matched to a gene: 4. Germline V gives CDR1 KGHSH, CDR2 LQKENI. The CDR3 sequence is 14 residues long. The CDR3 is CASSRGTDQETQYF. The CDR3 DNA reads TGTGCCAGCTCTCGTGGGACAGACCAAGAGACCCAGTACTTC.

This chain connects TRBV5-6 to TRBJ1-1, with 11 bases lining up with TRBD1. Trimming cost V 4 bases and J 10 bases; bases outside gene matches: 12. Germline V gene data show CDR1 as SGHDT and CDR2 as YYEEEE. This CDR3 is 15 amino acids long. CDR3 sequence reads: CASSHAGQGESGAFF. CDR3 DNA sequence: TGTGCCAGCAGCCATGCGGGACAGGGGGAGTCGGGAGCTTTCTTT. Filled out from reference TRBV5-6 and TRBJ1-1, the complete variable domain reads DAGVTQSPTHLIKTRGQQVTLRCSPKSGHDTVSWYQQALGQGPQFIFQYYEEEERQRGNFPDRFSGHQFPNYSSELNVNALLLGDSALYLCASSHAGQGESGAFFGQGTRLTVV.

The table lists this clone with a count of one. This chain uses TRBV19 with TRBJ1-5; perhaps TRBD1 as D (5 bases). This CDR3 region has 14 residues. Trimming left V 4 bases short and J 5 bases short, with 12 bases between. The germline CDR1 and CDR2 sequences are LNHDA and SQIVND (reference sequence). The DNA for the CDR3 is TGTGCCAGTAGTACCAGGTCGGGGGATCAGCCCCAGCATTTT. This gives the protein CASSTRSGDQPQHF.

The chain combines TRBV5-1 with TRBJ1-2, with D tentatively TRBD1 (5 bases). This CDR3 has 15 amino acids. Trimming stripped 4 bases from V and 7 bases from J, with 20 bases between. Per the germline V gene, CDR1 is SGHRS and CDR2 is YFSETQ. The CDR3 nucleotides are TGCGCCAGCAGCAAAGTTGTCAGGGAGGGAGCTGGCTACACCTTC. It specifies CASSKVVREGAGYTF.